This T cell receptor (beta chain) was recovered during a study of T cells in Graves' hyperthyroidism and ophthalmopathy. Whole-study results and caveats: Blood samples included most of the expanded thyroid clonotypes exceeding 0.001. Before onset, by a median of approximately 6.2 months, the model predicted ophthalmopathy.

This CDR3 contains 12 residues. Germline V gene sequence: CDR1 LNHDA, CDR2 SQIVND (reference sequence). The trim removed 7 bases at V and 9 bases at J, leaving 6 bases unmatched. Uncontrolled infection, other autoimmune disease, pregnancy or lactation excluded patients. RNA transcripts provided the source from which TCR beta CDR3 regions were amplified. Primed by the HTBI set, a first-round RT-PCR was run on the TCR CDR3. TCRdb used MiXCR to reprocess the multiplex PCR reads, holding one entry per CDR3 protein. This repertoire shows about 640,000 distinct CDR3 sequences, roughly 45% found once; its top ten account for about 7.7%. In regard to this clonotype: Its target is not known.

The specimen sequenced was peripheral blood or thyroid tissue (not recorded which). This receptor was identified in an adult man with Graves' disease, either hyperthyroidism or ophthalmopathy (not recorded which). V usage is TRBV19 and J usage is TRBJ1-5, with TRBD1 matching over 7 bases. CDR3 sequence: CASIDPGGPQHF. The CDR3 nucleotides are TGTGCCAGTATCGATCCAGGGGGGCCCCAGCATTTT.